A selection of T cell receptor beta chains follows, all from one sample in a study of blood T cells in healthy people across ages. TCRdb re-derived calls from the 5' RACE reads in MiXCR, one entry per CDR3 protein. Seen here are 780,000 or so distinct CDR3 sequences, roughly three fifths observed once, and the top ten hold roughly 25%. Sequencing input: blood. These receptors all come from a man aged 40-49 years in good health. The CDR3 runs from the conserved cysteine through the conserved F or W. A D gene is named only where the DNA matches it firmly. Clone size, where shown, is once, few, many, or a class for clones that have expanded.

TRBD2	16	NA	TRBV10-3	TRBJ2-3	TGTGCCATCAGTGAGCTTCTAGCGGTTGACACAGATACGCAGTATTTT	CAISELLAVDTDTQYF
NA	16	NA	TRBV6-5	TRBJ2-6	TGTGCCAGCAGCCAATCACCAGGGTCTGGGGCCAACGTCCTGACTTTC	CASSQSPGSGANVLTF
TRBD2	15	many	TRBV7-9	TRBJ2-7	TGTGCCAGCAGCTTAGGGACTAGCGGGACCTACGAGCAGTACTTC	CASSLGTSGTYEQYF
NA	15	NA	TRBV6-2/TRBV6-3	TRBJ2-1	TGTGCCAGCAGCCGGGACAATGCCCTCTACAATGAGCAGTTCTTC	CASSRDNALYNEQFF
TRBD2	16	few	TRBV29-1	TRBJ2-1	TGCAGCGTTGAAGATTCGGGAGGATCCTCCTACAATGAGCAGTTCTTC	CSVEDSGGSSYNEQFF
NA	13	NA	TRBV5-4	TRBJ1-2	TGTGCCAGCAGCCCAGAGCAAATATATGGCTACACCTTC	CASSPEQIYGYTF
NA	10	NA	TRBV20-1	TRBJ2-3	TGCAGTGCCCTAGAAGATACGCAGTATTTT	CSALEDTQYF
NA	13	few	TRBV7-6	TRBJ1-2	TGTGCCAGCAGCTTAACAGGCAACCATGGCTACACCTTC	CASSLTGNHGYTF
NA	14	NA	TRBV5-1	TRBJ1-2	TGCGCCAGCAGCCCTGTTGCAGGTTCGGGGGGCTACACCTTC	CASSPVAGSGGYTF
NA	14	NA	TRBV3-1	TRBJ1-2	TGTGCCAGCAGCGTTCAGGCTTTTGGGTATGGCTACACCTTC	CASSVQAFGYGYTF
TRBD2	14	NA	TRBV7-3	TRBJ2-1	TGTGCCATGAACTTTAGCGGGGGATACAATGAGCAGTTCTTC	CAMNFSGGYNEQFF
TRBD1	15	NA	TRBV27	TRBJ2-7	TGTGCCAGCAGACCAAGGGACAGGCGAAAGGGCGAGCAGTACTTC	CASRPRDRRKGEQYF
NA	15	NA	TRBV11-2	TRBJ1-2	TGTGCCAGCGTTCAAGGAGGGATCGGCCGGTCTGGCTACACCTTC	CASVQGGIGRSGYTF
TRBD2	18	NA	TRBV20-1	TRBJ2-7	TGCAGTGCTAGAGATCGTTGGACTAGCGTACAAACTTCCTACGAGCAGTACTTC	CSARDRWTSVQTSYEQYF
TRBD1	19	NA	TRBV10-3	TRBJ2-6	TGTGCCATCAGTGAGGGGAACAGGGGACCTTCCTCTGGGGCCAACGTCCTGACTTTC	CAISEGNRGPSSGANVLTF
TRBD1	19	NA	TRBV30	TRBJ2-7	TGTGCCTGGGTAAAACAGGGGGCGTTTGGGTTGGGAGCACTCTACGAGCAGTACTTC	CAWVKQGAFGLGALYEQYF
NA	15	few	TRBV20-1	TRBJ2-7	TGCAGTGCTAGGTCCGGGACCGTGAGCTCCTACGAGCAGTACTTC	CSARSGTVSSYEQYF
NA	17	few	TRBV11-1	TRBJ2-7	TGTGCCAGCAGCTTATCCCCCTCCCTCCGGGAGAGCAATGAGCAGTACTTC	CASSLSPSLRESNEQYF
TRBD2	15	NA	TRBV24-1	TRBJ2-1	TGTGCCACCAGTGACACACTAGCGGGAGTGTATGAGCAGTTCTTC	CATSDTLAGVYEQFF
NA	15	NA	TRBV5-1	TRBJ1-6	TGCGCCAGCAGCGCCGACAATGGGGGGGTTTCACCCCTCCACTTT	CASSADNGGVSPLHF
NA	14	NA	TRBV12-3/TRBV12-4	TRBJ2-1	TGTGCCAGCAGTTTAGTGGGAGCGGAAAATGAGCAGTTCTTC	CASSLVGAENEQFF
NA	12	NA	TRBV27	TRBJ2-2	TGTGCCAGCAGTTTCACCCTTGGGGAGCTGTTTTTT	CASSFTLGELFF